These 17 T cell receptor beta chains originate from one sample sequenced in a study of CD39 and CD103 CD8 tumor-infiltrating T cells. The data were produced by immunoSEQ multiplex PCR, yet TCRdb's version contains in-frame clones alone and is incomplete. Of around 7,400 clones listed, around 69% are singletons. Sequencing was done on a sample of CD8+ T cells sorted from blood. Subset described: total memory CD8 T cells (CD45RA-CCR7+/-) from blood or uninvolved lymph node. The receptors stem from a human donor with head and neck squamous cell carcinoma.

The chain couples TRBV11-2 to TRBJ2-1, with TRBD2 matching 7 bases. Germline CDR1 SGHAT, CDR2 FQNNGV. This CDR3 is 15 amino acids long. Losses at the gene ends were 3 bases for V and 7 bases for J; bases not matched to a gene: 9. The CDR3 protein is CASSFSTGGGNEQFF. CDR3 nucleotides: TGTGCCAGCAGCTTTTCAACGGGAGGAGGGAATGAGCAGTTCTTC.

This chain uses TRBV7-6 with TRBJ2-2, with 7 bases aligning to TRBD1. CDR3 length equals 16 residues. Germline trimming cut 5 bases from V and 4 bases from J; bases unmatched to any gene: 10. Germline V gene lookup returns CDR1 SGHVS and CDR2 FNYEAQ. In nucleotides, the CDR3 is TGTGCCAGCAGCCCCAAGGACAGGCTGTTCACCGGGGAGCTGTTTTTT. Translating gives CASSPKDRLFTGELFF.

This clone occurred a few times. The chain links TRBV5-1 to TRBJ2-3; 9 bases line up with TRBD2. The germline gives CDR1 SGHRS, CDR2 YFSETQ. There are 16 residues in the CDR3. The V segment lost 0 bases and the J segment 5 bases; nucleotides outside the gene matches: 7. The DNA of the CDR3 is TGCGCCAGCAGCTTGGCAATAGCGGGAGAGTTAGATACGCAGTATTTT. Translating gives CASSLAIAGELDTQYF.

This chain's CDR3 is CASSQEGGSGETQYF. In nucleotides, the CDR3 is TGCGCCAGCAGCCAAGAGGGCGGGAGTGGAGAGACCCAGTACTTC. V gene TRBV4-3 combines with J gene TRBJ2-5; 7 nucleotides align to TRBD2. Germline V CDR1 and CDR2: LGHNA, YSLEER. The CDR3 spans 15 residues. J lost 4 bases, V lost 0 bases, and 5 bases had no gene match.

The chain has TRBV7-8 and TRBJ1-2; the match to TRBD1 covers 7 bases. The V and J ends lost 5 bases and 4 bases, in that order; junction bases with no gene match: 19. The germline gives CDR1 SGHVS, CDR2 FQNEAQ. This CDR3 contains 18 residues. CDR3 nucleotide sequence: TGTGCCAGCAGCCAAACCATGGCCGGGACAGTGAGACCCTATGGCTACACCTTC. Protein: CASSQTMAGTVRPYGYTF. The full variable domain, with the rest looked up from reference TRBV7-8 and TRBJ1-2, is GAGVSQSPRYKVAKRGQDVALRCDPISGHVSLFWYQQALGQGPEFLTYFQNEAQLDKSGLPSDRFFAERPEGSVSTLKIQRTQQEDSAVYLCASSQTMAGTVRPYGYTFGSGTRLTVV.

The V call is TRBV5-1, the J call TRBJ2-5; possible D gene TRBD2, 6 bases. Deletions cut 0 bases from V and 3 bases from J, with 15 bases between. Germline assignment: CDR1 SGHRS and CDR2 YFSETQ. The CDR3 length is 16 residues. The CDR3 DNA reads TGCGCCAGCAGCTTGGGGGTTAGCGGAGGAGAAGAGACCCAGTACTTC. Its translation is CASSLGVSGGEETQYF.

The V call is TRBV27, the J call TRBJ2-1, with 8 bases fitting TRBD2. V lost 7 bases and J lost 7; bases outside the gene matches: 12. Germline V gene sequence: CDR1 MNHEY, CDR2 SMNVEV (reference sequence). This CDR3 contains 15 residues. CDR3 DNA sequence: TGTGCCAGCACCCAGAGTAGCGGGATTAGTAATGAGCAGTTCTTC. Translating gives CASTQSSGISNEQFF.

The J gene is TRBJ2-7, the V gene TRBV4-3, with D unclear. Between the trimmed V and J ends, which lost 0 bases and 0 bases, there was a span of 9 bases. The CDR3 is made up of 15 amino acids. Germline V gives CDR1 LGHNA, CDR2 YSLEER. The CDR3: CASSQDHPSSYEQYF. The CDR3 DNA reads TGCGCCAGCAGCCAAGATCACCCAAGCTCCTACGAGCAGTACTTC.

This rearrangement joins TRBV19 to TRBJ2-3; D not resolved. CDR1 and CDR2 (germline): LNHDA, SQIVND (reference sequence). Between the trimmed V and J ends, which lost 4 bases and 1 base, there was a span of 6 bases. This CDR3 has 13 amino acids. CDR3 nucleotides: TGTGCCAGTAGTAGCGAGGGCACAGATACGCAGTATTTT. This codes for CASSSEGTDTQYF.

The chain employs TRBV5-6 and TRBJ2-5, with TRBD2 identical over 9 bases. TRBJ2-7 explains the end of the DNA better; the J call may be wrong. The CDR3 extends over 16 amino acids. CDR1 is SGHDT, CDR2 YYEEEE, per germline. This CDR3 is CASSFWVGLAAYEQYF. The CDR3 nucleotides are TGTGCCAGCAGCTTCTGGGTGGGACTAGCAGCCTACGAGCAGTACTTC.

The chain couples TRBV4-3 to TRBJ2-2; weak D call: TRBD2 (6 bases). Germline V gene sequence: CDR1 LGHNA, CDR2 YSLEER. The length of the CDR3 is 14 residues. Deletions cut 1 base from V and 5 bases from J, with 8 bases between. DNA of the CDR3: TGCGCCAGCAGCCAAGTTGGGGGGACCGGGGAGCTGTTTTTT. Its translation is CASSQVGGTGELFF.

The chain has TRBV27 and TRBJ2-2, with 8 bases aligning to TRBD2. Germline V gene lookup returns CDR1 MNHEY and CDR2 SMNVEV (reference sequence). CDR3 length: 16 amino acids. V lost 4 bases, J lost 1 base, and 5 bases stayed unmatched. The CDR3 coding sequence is TGTGCCAGCAGTTCCCAGACTAGCGAGAACACCGGGGAGCTGTTTTTT. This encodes CASSSQTSENTGELFF.

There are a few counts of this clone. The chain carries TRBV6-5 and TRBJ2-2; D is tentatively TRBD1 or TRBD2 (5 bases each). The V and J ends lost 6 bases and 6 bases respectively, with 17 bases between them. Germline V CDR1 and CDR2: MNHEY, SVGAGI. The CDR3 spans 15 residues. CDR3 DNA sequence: TGTGCCAGCAGCGAGGGCCAAGGGGAGTCCGGGGAGCTGTTTTTT. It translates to CASSEGQGESGELFF.

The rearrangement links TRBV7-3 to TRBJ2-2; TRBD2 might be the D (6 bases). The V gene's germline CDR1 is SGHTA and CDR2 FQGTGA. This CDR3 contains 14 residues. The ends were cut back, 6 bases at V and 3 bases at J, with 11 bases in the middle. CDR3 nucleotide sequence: TGTGCCAGCAGGGAGGGAATCTACACCGGGGAGCTGTTTTTT. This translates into CASREGIYTGELFF.

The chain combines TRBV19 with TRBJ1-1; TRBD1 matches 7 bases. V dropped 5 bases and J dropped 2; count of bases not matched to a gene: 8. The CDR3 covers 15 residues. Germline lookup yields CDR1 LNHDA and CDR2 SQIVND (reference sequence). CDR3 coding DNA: TGTGCCAGTAGTCACCAGGGGGAGGGAAACACTGAAGCTTTCTTT. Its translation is CASSHQGEGNTEAFF.

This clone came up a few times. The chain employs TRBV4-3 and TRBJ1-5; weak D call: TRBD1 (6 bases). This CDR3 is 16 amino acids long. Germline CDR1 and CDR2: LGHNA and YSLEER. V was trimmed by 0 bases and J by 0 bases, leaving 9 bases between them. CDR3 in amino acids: CASSQDRGHSNQPQHF. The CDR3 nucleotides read TGCGCCAGCAGCCAAGATCGGGGGCATAGCAATCAGCCCCAGCATTTT.

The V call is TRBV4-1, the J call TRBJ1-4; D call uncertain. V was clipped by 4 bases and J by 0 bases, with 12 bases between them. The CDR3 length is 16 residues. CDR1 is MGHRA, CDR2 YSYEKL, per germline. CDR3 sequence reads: CASSRIEAATNEKLFF. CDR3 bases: TGCGCCAGCAGCCGCATAGAGGCAGCAACTAATGAAAAACTGTTTTTT.